Presented here are 12 T cell receptor beta chains from one specimen sequenced in a study of blood T cell repertoires in COVID-19. Profiling relied on immunoSEQ multiplex PCR, and the TCRdb table lists in-frame clones only, not all of them. The top ten hold over 9.5% of the sample, which has 200,000 to 250,000 clones, 70% to 90% seen once. Input material: peripheral blood. The receptors originated from a young woman who had recovered from COVID-19.

The chain carries TRBV5-1 and TRBJ2-4; no clear D. V lost 5 bases, J lost 0 bases, and 12 bases lay in between. There are 15 residues in the CDR3. Germline-derived CDR1 and CDR2 are SGHRS and YFSETQ. CDR3 sequence: CASRPGELAKNIQYF. CDR3 in DNA: TGCGCCAGCAGACCCGGAGAACTAGCCAAAAACATTCAGTACTTC.

The rearrangement links TRBV5-1 to TRBJ2-1, with 11 positions matching TRBD2. CDR1 and CDR2 from the germline V gene are SGHRS and YFSETQ. The CDR3 loop spans 17 amino acids. Trimming cost V 4 bases and J 0 bases; bases outside gene matches: 6. CDR3 residues: CASSDLSGRASYNEQFF. The DNA of the CDR3 is TGCGCCAGCAGCGATCTTAGCGGGAGGGCCTCCTACAATGAGCAGTTCTTC. Full variable domain (outside the CDR3, taken from reference TRBV5-1 and TRBJ2-1): KAGVTQTPRYLIKTRGQQVTLSCSPISGHRSVSWYQQTPGQGLQFLFEYFSETQRNKGNFPGRFSGRQFSNSRSEMNVSTLELGDSALYLCASSDLSGRASYNEQFFGPGTRLTVL.

The gene calls are TRBV21-1 and TRBJ2-3; the table's TRBD1 call for D was not verified on the DNA. TRBV21-1 is classified as a pseudogene. This CDR3 has 15 amino acids. This CDR3 reads CASSKGGGRTDTQYF. The CDR3, as DNA: TGTGCCAGCAGCAAAGGAGGGGGCCGAACGGATACGCAGTATTTT.

J is TRBJ1-1 and V is TRBV5-6, with D unresolved. V lost 5 bases and J lost 7, with 12 bases in between. The CDR3 covers 12 residues. The germline gives CDR1 SGHDT, CDR2 YYEEEE. The DNA for the CDR3 is TGTGCCAGCAGAAGACAAATCGGTGAAGCTTTCTTT. Residues: CASRRQIGEAFF.

This chain connects TRBV5-6 to TRBJ2-7; 7 bases line up with TRBD1. CDR3 size: 14 residues. J was trimmed by 6 bases and V by 2 bases; bases with no gene match: 8. Germline assignment: CDR1 SGHDT and CDR2 YYEEEE. The DNA of the CDR3 is TGTGCCAGCAGCTTTTCGACAGGGCGAGGCGAGCAGTACTTC. Protein sequence: CASSFSTGRGEQYF.

The V call is TRBV12-3 or TRBV12-4, the J call TRBJ2-7, with D perhaps matching TRBD1 (6 bases). The CDR3 has 13 amino acids. Trimming removed 5 bases at V and 1 base at J, with 9 bases between. Here the CDR3 reads CASSPGHSYEQYF. The CDR3 DNA sequence: TGTGCCAGCAGTCCGGGACATTCCTACGAGCAGTACTTC.

The chain recombines TRBV7-2 with TRBJ1-2; TRBD1 matches 8 bases. Germline loops: CDR1 SGHTA, CDR2 FQGNSA. This CDR3 is 15 amino acids long. V was clipped by 5 bases and J by 5 bases; unmatched bases: 10. The CDR3 region is CASSRTDQGAYGYTF. CDR3 in DNA: TGTGCCAGCAGCCGCACCGATCAGGGGGCTTATGGCTACACCTTC.

In its sample, this clone was seen a few times. The chain couples TRBV30 to TRBJ1-2; TRBD1 is a possible D gene (5 bases). CDR3 length: 12 amino acids. Germline CDR1 GTSNPN, CDR2 SVGIG (reference sequence). V was shortened by 0 bases and J by 4 bases, with 6 bases between the two germline ends. The CDR3 sequence: CAWSVGGYGYTF. The CDR3 DNA reads as TGTGCCTGGAGTGTGGGGGGCTATGGCTACACCTTC.

The rearrangement links TRBV12-3 or TRBV12-4 to TRBJ2-7; D unclear. The CDR3 sequence is 11 residues long. V gave up 3 bases and J gave up 4 bases, with 4 bases separating them. CDR3 sequence reads: CASSFTYEQYF. As DNA, the CDR3 is TGTGCCAGCAGTTTTACTTACGAGCAGTACTTC.

This clone was found once. The chain uses TRBV2 and TRBJ2-5; possible D gene TRBD1, 5 bases. Trimming removed 4 bases from V and 1 base from J, with 16 bases in between. Germline V gene sequence: CDR1 SNHLY, CDR2 FYNNEI. The CDR3 is 16 amino acids. CDR3 residues: CASSGGLIPRQETQYF. The CDR3 nucleotides are TGTGCCAGCAGTGGGGGCCTGATACCTCGCCAAGAGACCCAGTACTTC.

The chain recombines TRBV24-1 with TRBJ2-1, with 11 bases aligning to TRBD2. V lost 0 bases and J lost 9; bases outside the gene matches: 6. Germline-derived CDR1 and CDR2 are KGHDR and SFDVKD. The length of the CDR3 is 16 residues. CDR3 in DNA: TGTGCCACCAGTGATTTGTCAACTAGCGGGAGAGGTGAGCAGTTCTTC. Its protein product is CATSDLSTSGRGEQFF.

The V call is TRBV11-2, the J call TRBJ2-3; 13 bases are a match to TRBD2. This CDR3 contains 15 residues. V lost 5 bases to trimming and J lost 5 bases; unmatched junction nucleotides: 4. CDR1 is SGHAT, CDR2 FQNNGV, per germline. The CDR3 is CASSLGLAGVDTQYF. DNA of the CDR3: TGTGCCAGCAGCCTCGGACTAGCGGGAGTAGATACGCAGTATTTT.